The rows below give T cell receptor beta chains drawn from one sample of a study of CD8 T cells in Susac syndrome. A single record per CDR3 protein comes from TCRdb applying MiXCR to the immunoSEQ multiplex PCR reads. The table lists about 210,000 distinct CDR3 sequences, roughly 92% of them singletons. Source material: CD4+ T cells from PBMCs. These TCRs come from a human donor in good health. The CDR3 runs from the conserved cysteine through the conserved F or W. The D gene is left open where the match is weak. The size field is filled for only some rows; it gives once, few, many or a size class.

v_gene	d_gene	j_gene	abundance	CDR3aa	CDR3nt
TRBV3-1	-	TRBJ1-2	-	CASSQVARKDGYTF	TGTGCCAGCAGCCAAGTAGCCCGGAAGGATGGCTACACCTTC
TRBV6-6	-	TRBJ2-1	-	CASRSRPGDNEQFF	TGTGCCAGCAGGTCCCGACCCGGGGACAATGAGCAGTTCTTC
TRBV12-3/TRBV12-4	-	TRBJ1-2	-	CASSFPFSGGYTF	TGTGCCAGCAGTTTTCCCTTCTCAGGTGGCTACACCTTC
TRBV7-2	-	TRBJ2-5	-	CASSPPRETQYF	TGTGCCAGCAGCCCCCCCCGAGAGACCCAGTACTTC
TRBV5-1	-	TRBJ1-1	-	CASSLTGKRLNTEAFF	TGCGCCAGCAGCCTCACAGGGAAGCGCCTGAACACTGAAGCTTTCTTT
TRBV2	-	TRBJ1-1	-	CASSQADELEAFF	TGTGCCAGCAGTCAAGCCGACGAACTTGAAGCTTTCTTT
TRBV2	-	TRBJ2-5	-	CASSEALQGPKAQYF	TGTGCCAGCAGTGAAGCGCTTCAAGGCCCCAAGGCCCAGTACTTC
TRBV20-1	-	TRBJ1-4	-	CSAFRGGEKLFF	TGCAGTGCATTCCGGGGGGGTGAAAAACTGTTTTTT
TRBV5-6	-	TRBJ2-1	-	CASSGLLRDTYNEQFF	TGTGCCAGCAGCGGGCTGCTCCGGGACACCTACAATGAGCAGTTCTTC
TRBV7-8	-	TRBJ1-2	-	CASSSGQKNYGYTF	TGTGCCAGCAGCTCTGGACAGAAAAACTATGGCTACACCTTC
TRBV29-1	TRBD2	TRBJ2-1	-	CSVAAGGPHNEQFF	TGCAGCGTTGCGGCGGGGGGGCCTCACAATGAGCAGTTCTTC
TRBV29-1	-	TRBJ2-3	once	CSVEAAQKTDTQYF	TGCAGCGTTGAAGCTGCACAGAAGACAGATACGCAGTATTTT
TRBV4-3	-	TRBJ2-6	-	CASSQSLSSAGANVLTF	TGCGCCAGCAGCCAGAGCCTAAGTTCGGCTGGGGCCAACGTCCTGACTTTC
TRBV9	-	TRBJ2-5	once	CASSVGGETQYF	TGTGCCAGCAGCGTAGGTGGGGAGACCCAGTACTTC
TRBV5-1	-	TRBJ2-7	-	CASSPGGGFDEQYF	TGCGCCAGCAGCCCCGGAGGGGGGTTCGACGAGCAGTACTTC
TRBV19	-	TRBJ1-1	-	CASSTQGRTEAFF	TGTGCCAGTAGTACGCAGGGTCGAACTGAAGCTTTCTTT
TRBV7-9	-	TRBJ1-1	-	CASSLGIGGNTEAFF	TGTGCCAGCAGCTTAGGCATAGGGGGGAACACTGAAGCTTTCTTT
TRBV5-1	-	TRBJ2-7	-	CASSLLLTYEQYF	TGCGCCAGCAGCCTTCTACTAACCTACGAGCAGTACTTC
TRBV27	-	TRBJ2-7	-	CASSPRYSYEQYF	TGTGCCAGCAGCCCCAGGTACTCCTACGAGCAGTACTTC
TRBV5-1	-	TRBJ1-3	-	CASSLEEGSGNTIYF	TGCGCCAGCAGCTTGGAGGAGGGCTCTGGAAACACCATATATTTT
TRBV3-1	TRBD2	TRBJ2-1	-	CASSPSTSFEQFF	TGTGCCAGCAGTCCATCGACTAGCTTTGAGCAGTTCTTC
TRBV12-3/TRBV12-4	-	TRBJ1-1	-	CASSPGQWSTEAFF	TGTGCCAGCAGTCCAGGACAGTGGAGCACTGAAGCTTTCTTT
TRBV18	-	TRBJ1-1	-	CASSHPTAFLGAFF	TGTGCCAGCTCACACCCGACAGCTTTCTTGGGAGCTTTCTTT
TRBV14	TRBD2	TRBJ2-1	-	CASSQVVRLAGADEQFF	TGTGCCAGCAGCCAAGTCGTAAGACTAGCGGGGGCCGATGAGCAGTTCTTC
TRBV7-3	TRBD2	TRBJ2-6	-	CASSLSGTGANVLTF	TGTGCCAGCAGCCTCAGCGGGACTGGGGCCAACGTCCTGACTTTC
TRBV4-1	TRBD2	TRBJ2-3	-	CASSKLAGGLTDTQYF	TGCGCCAGCAGCAAACTAGCGGGGGGACTCACAGATACGCAGTATTTT